A selection of T cell receptor beta chains follows, all from one sample in a study of blood T cells in healthy people across ages. TCRdb re-analysed the 5' RACE reads in MiXCR, keeping a single row per CDR3 protein. The sample includes hundreds of thousands of distinct CDR3 sequences, approximately 53% seen only once; the top ten take roughly 25%. The sample consisted of blood. These receptors all stem from a man between 40 and 49 years old in good health. CDR3s include the opening cysteine and the closing phenylalanine or tryptophan. D genes are given only for firm matches. Clone size is given for some rows only: seen once, a few or many times, or a class if the clone is expanded.

d_call: .
clone_size: .
j_call: TRBJ1-2
v_call: TRBV4-2
cdr3_nt: TGTGCCAGCAGCCAAGACGGGACGAGGGGTCACTATGGCTACACCTTC
cdr3_aa: CASSQDGTRGHYGYTF

d_call: TRBD1
clone_size: .
j_call: TRBJ2-7
v_call: TRBV29-1
cdr3_nt: TGCAGCGTTACCGGACAGGGAGTCTACAATGAGCAGTACTTC
cdr3_aa: CSVTGQGVYNEQYF

d_call: TRBD2
clone_size: few
j_call: TRBJ2-3
v_call: TRBV6-6
cdr3_nt: TGTGCCAGCGGCTTAGCGGGAGGGCCGACAGATACGCAGTATTTT
cdr3_aa: CASGLAGGPTDTQYF

d_call: .
clone_size: .
j_call: TRBJ2-5
v_call: TRBV28
cdr3_nt: TGTGCCAGCAGTCCTAGACCCATCCAAGAGACCCAGTACTTC
cdr3_aa: CASSPRPIQETQYF

d_call: TRBD1
clone_size: few
j_call: TRBJ2-5
v_call: TRBV5-1
cdr3_nt: TGCGCCAGCAGCTGGACAGGCCAAGAGACCCAGTACTTC
cdr3_aa: CASSWTGQETQYF

d_call: TRBD1
clone_size: many
j_call: TRBJ2-5
v_call: TRBV28
cdr3_nt: TGTGCCAGCAGTCCTAGGACAGGGGGGGAGACCCAGTACTTC
cdr3_aa: CASSPRTGGETQYF

d_call: TRBD2
clone_size: .
j_call: TRBJ2-3
v_call: TRBV20-1
cdr3_nt: TGCAGTGCTCCACGGGGAGGGACTGGTGATACGCAGTATTTT
cdr3_aa: CSAPRGGTGDTQYF

d_call: .
clone_size: .
j_call: TRBJ2-3
v_call: TRBV20-1
cdr3_nt: TGCAGTGAGAAGGGCCCAGATACGCAGTATTTT
cdr3_aa: CSEKGPDTQYF

d_call: TRBD2
clone_size: .
j_call: TRBJ2-4
v_call: TRBV2
cdr3_nt: TGTGCCAGCAACCGACTAGCTGGGGACATTCAGTACTTC
cdr3_aa: CASNRLAGDIQYF

d_call: .
clone_size: many
j_call: TRBJ2-7
v_call: TRBV6-2/TRBV6-3
cdr3_nt: TGTGCCAGCAGGGACTACGAGCAGTACTTC
cdr3_aa: CASRDYEQYF

d_call: .
clone_size: few
j_call: TRBJ2-5
v_call: TRBV6-2/TRBV6-3
cdr3_nt: TGTGCCAGCAGTTCGACATCGATGTACCAAGAGACCCAGTACTTC
cdr3_aa: CASSSTSMYQETQYF

d_call: TRBD1
clone_size: .
j_call: TRBJ2-3
v_call: TRBV12-3/TRBV12-4
cdr3_nt: TGTGCCAGCAGCGGAAATCGACAGGGGCCTCCTACAGATACGCAGTATTTT
cdr3_aa: CASSGNRQGPPTDTQYF

d_call: TRBD2
clone_size: .
j_call: TRBJ2-3
v_call: TRBV2
cdr3_nt: TGTGCCAGCAGTGAGAGCGGGGATTACACAGATACGCAGTATTTT
cdr3_aa: CASSESGDYTDTQYF

d_call: .
clone_size: .
j_call: TRBJ1-5
v_call: TRBV7-8
cdr3_nt: TGTGCCACCAGCAGAGGGAGCCAGTATAGCAATCAGCCCCAGCATTTT
cdr3_aa: CATSRGSQYSNQPQHF

d_call: TRBD1
clone_size: .
j_call: TRBJ2-7
v_call: TRBV7-9
cdr3_nt: TGTGCCAGCAGCAACCGGGACAGTCGTCTTCCGTACGAGCAGTACTTC
cdr3_aa: CASSNRDSRLPYEQYF

d_call: .
clone_size: .
j_call: TRBJ2-1
v_call: TRBV20-1
cdr3_nt: TGCAGTGCTAGCCCCGGGAGACAGTACAATGAGCAGTTCTTC
cdr3_aa: CSASPGRQYNEQFF

d_call: .
clone_size: few
j_call: TRBJ1-2
v_call: TRBV2
cdr3_nt: TGTGCCAGCAGTGAGAGTTACTATGGCTACACCTTC
cdr3_aa: CASSESYYGYTF

d_call: .
clone_size: .
j_call: TRBJ2-1
v_call: TRBV4-3
cdr3_nt: TGCGCCAGCAGCCAGAGGAGCGACATTCCGAGTGAGCAGTTCTTC
cdr3_aa: CASSQRSDIPSEQFF

d_call: TRBD2
clone_size: few
j_call: TRBJ2-5
v_call: TRBV7-2
cdr3_nt: TGTGCCAGCAGCTTAGGGGCTAGCGGGAGAAGCCAAGAGACCCAGTACTTC
cdr3_aa: CASSLGASGRSQETQYF

d_call: .
clone_size: .
j_call: TRBJ2-7
v_call: TRBV21-1
cdr3_nt: TGTGCCAGCAGCAAATCAGGGGTCGGAGCCTACGAGCAGTACTTC
cdr3_aa: CASSKSGVGAYEQYF

d_call: .
clone_size: .
j_call: TRBJ2-7
v_call: TRBV27
cdr3_nt: TGTGCCAGCAGTTGGGACCAGGCCTACGAGCAGTACTTC
cdr3_aa: CASSWDQAYEQYF

d_call: TRBD1
clone_size: .
j_call: TRBJ1-2
v_call: TRBV20-1
cdr3_nt: TGCAGTGCTAGAGAAAGCCGGGACAGGGGACCTACTAACTATGGCTACACCTTC
cdr3_aa: CSARESRDRGPTNYGYTF

d_call: .
clone_size: once
j_call: TRBJ1-6
v_call: TRBV13
cdr3_nt: TGTGCCAGCAGCTCCGGGACCGATAATTCACCCCTCCACTTT
cdr3_aa: CASSSGTDNSPLHF

d_call: .
clone_size: .
j_call: TRBJ2-7
v_call: TRBV7-3
cdr3_nt: TGTGCCAGCAGCTTTTCCTACTCCGAGACCCTGTACTTC
cdr3_aa: CASSFSYSETLYF

d_call: TRBD2
clone_size: .
j_call: TRBJ2-2
v_call: TRBV7-2
cdr3_nt: TGTGCCAGCAGCGGGACTATCACCGGGGAACTGTTTTTT
cdr3_aa: CASSGTITGELFF

d_call: TRBD1
clone_size: .
j_call: TRBJ2-7
v_call: TRBV29-1
cdr3_nt: TGCAGCGTTGATGAGGGACAGGGGTCAGGCGAGCAGTACTTC
cdr3_aa: CSVDEGQGSGEQYF

d_call: .
clone_size: .
j_call: TRBJ2-5
v_call: TRBV6-5
cdr3_nt: TGTGCCAGCAGTTATGGGTGGGCCACATCCCAAGAGACCCAGTACTTC
cdr3_aa: CASSYGWATSQETQYF

d_call: TRBD2
clone_size: .
j_call: TRBJ2-7
v_call: TRBV28
cdr3_nt: TGTGCCAGCAGTTTATTAGCGGGCGAGCAGTACTTC
cdr3_aa: CASSLLAGEQYF

d_call: .
clone_size: few
j_call: TRBJ2-1
v_call: TRBV21-1
cdr3_nt: TGTGCCAGCAGCACCAGGACTAGCGGGTACAATGAGCAGTTCTTC
cdr3_aa: CASSTRTSGYNEQFF

d_call: .
clone_size: .
j_call: TRBJ2-3
v_call: TRBV18
cdr3_nt: TGTGCCAGCTCACCACCAAGGCACCCGAGTAGCACAGATACGCAGTATTTT
cdr3_aa: CASSPPRHPSSTDTQYF

d_call: .
clone_size: few
j_call: TRBJ1-2
v_call: TRBV7-9
cdr3_nt: TGTGCCAGCAGCGTAGGGTGGGATGGCTACACCTTC
cdr3_aa: CASSVGWDGYTF

d_call: TRBD2
clone_size: .
j_call: TRBJ2-1
v_call: TRBV4-3
cdr3_nt: TGCGCCAGCAGCCCGAGGGTTAGCGGGAGCTCCTACAATGAGCAGTTCTTC
cdr3_aa: CASSPRVSGSSYNEQFF

d_call: .
clone_size: .
j_call: TRBJ1-2
v_call: TRBV6-2/TRBV6-3
cdr3_nt: TGTGCCAGCAGTTACAACCTCCGTCTCTACACCTTC
cdr3_aa: CASSYNLRLYTF

d_call: .
clone_size: .
j_call: TRBJ2-5
v_call: TRBV6-5
cdr3_nt: TGTGCCAGCAGTTACCGTCCGGGGGCGGATGAGACCCAGTACTTC
cdr3_aa: CASSYRPGADETQYF

d_call: .
clone_size: once
j_call: TRBJ2-5
v_call: TRBV14
cdr3_nt: TGTGCCAGCAGCCAAGATCCCAGGGCCGAGACCCAGTACTTC
cdr3_aa: CASSQDPRAETQYF

d_call: .
clone_size: once
j_call: TRBJ2-1
v_call: TRBV28
cdr3_nt: TGTGCCAGCAGTACGCCCTCCAGCGTGTCCTACAATGAGCAGTTCTTC
cdr3_aa: CASSTPSSVSYNEQFF

d_call: .
clone_size: .
j_call: TRBJ1-1
v_call: TRBV27
cdr3_nt: TGTGCCAGCAAGGATCGAGGCCCGCGCACTGAAGCTTTCTTT
cdr3_aa: CASKDRGPRTEAFF

d_call: .
clone_size: .
j_call: TRBJ2-5
v_call: TRBV6-2/TRBV6-3
cdr3_nt: TGTGCCAGCAGACCACAGGGTAACCAAGGGACCCAGTACTTC
cdr3_aa: CASRPQGNQGTQYF

d_call: .
clone_size: .
j_call: TRBJ2-5
v_call: TRBV6-6
cdr3_nt: TGTGCCAGCAGTTACGGTACAGAAGGAGAGACCCAGTACTTC
cdr3_aa: CASSYGTEGETQYF

d_call: .
clone_size: .
j_call: TRBJ2-5
v_call: TRBV10-3
cdr3_nt: TGTGCCATCAGATCGGACACCGCGGACGAGACCCAGTACTTC
cdr3_aa: CAIRSDTADETQYF

d_call: .
clone_size: .
j_call: TRBJ1-2
v_call: TRBV4-3
cdr3_nt: TGCGCCAGCAGCGAAGAAGGAGGGGGGGCCTATGGCTACACCTTC
cdr3_aa: CASSEEGGGAYGYTF

d_call: .
clone_size: .
j_call: TRBJ2-7
v_call: TRBV20-1
cdr3_nt: TGCAGTGCTAGAACCTACGGACAGCTGTGGGTAGAGCAGTACTTC
cdr3_aa: CSARTYGQLWVEQYF

d_call: TRBD2
clone_size: .
j_call: TRBJ2-1
v_call: TRBV28
cdr3_nt: TGTGCCAGCAGTTCATTAGCGGGAGGGGTATTCAATGAGCAGTTCTTC
cdr3_aa: CASSSLAGGVFNEQFF

d_call: .
clone_size: .
j_call: TRBJ1-6
v_call: TRBV4-3
cdr3_nt: TGCGCCAGCAGCCAAGCACAGAATAATTCACCCCTCCACTTT
cdr3_aa: CASSQAQNNSPLHF

d_call: .
clone_size: few
j_call: TRBJ2-7
v_call: TRBV4-1
cdr3_nt: TGCGCCAGCAGCACCCGGGTGGGTGAGCAGTACTTC
cdr3_aa: CASSTRVGEQYF

d_call: .
clone_size: few
j_call: TRBJ2-3
v_call: TRBV3-1
cdr3_nt: TGTGCCAGCAGCCAGGACCCAGGGACTAGCACAGATACGCAGTATTTT
cdr3_aa: CASSQDPGTSTDTQYF

d_call: TRBD2
clone_size: .
j_call: TRBJ2-5
v_call: TRBV5-1
cdr3_nt: TGCGCCAGCAGCGTGGGACTAGCGGGAGGACTGGGGGAGCAGTACTTC
cdr3_aa: CASSVGLAGGLGEQYF

d_call: .
clone_size: .
j_call: TRBJ1-5
v_call: TRBV21-1
cdr3_nt: TGTGCCAGCAGCAAAGATTGGCAGGGGAAGTTCTTCCAGCCCCAGCATTTT
cdr3_aa: CASSKDWQGKFFQPQHF

d_call: .
clone_size: few
j_call: TRBJ2-5
v_call: TRBV7-2
cdr3_nt: TGTGCCAGCAGCCCTCAGGGGACCCAGTACTTC
cdr3_aa: CASSPQGTQYF

d_call: TRBD1
clone_size: .
j_call: TRBJ1-2
v_call: TRBV9
cdr3_nt: TGTGCCAGCAGCGTAGCCCCCACAGGGGCCAACTATGGCTACACCTTC
cdr3_aa: CASSVAPTGANYGYTF

d_call: .
clone_size: .
j_call: TRBJ2-6
v_call: TRBV12-3/TRBV12-4
cdr3_nt: TGTGCCAGCAGCCCCCAAGGTGGGGCCAACGTCCTGACTTTC
cdr3_aa: CASSPQGGANVLTF

d_call: TRBD1
clone_size: .
j_call: TRBJ1-6
v_call: TRBV20-1
cdr3_nt: TGCAGTGCTAGAGTTTCCCGGACAGGGGTGTCACCCCTCCACTTT
cdr3_aa: CSARVSRTGVSPLHF

d_call: TRBD2
clone_size: .
j_call: TRBJ2-5
v_call: TRBV2
cdr3_nt: TGTGCCAGCAGTGATATTGGGACTAGCGGGAGGGCCTTGGAGACCCAGTACTTC
cdr3_aa: CASSDIGTSGRALETQYF

d_call: .
clone_size: .
j_call: TRBJ2-2
v_call: TRBV12-3/TRBV12-4
cdr3_nt: TGTGCCAGCAGATCTACAGGGAACACCGGGGAGCTGTTTTTT
cdr3_aa: CASRSTGNTGELFF

d_call: TRBD1
clone_size: few
j_call: TRBJ1-1
v_call: TRBV6-6
cdr3_nt: TGTGCCAGCAGCTGGACAGGTGAAGCTTTCTTT
cdr3_aa: CASSWTGEAFF

d_call: .
clone_size: .
j_call: TRBJ1-4
v_call: TRBV4-3
cdr3_nt: TGCGCCAGCAGCACCCAGGGGAGGGATGAAAAACTGTTTTTT
cdr3_aa: CASSTQGRDEKLFF

d_call: TRBD2
clone_size: .
j_call: TRBJ2-7
v_call: TRBV27
cdr3_nt: TGTGCCAGCAGCGGGAACGGACTAGCGGGTCCCTCGACTATCTCCTACGAGCAGTACTTC
cdr3_aa: CASSGNGLAGPSTISYEQYF